This T cell receptor beta chain comes out of a study of tumor-infiltrating lymphocytes in primary liver carcinoma. Background on the study: Spanning 30 to 69 years of age, the patients were men and women. Findings of the study overall: Tumors carried a top-250-clone fraction significantly exceeding that of blood (p = 0.039). Tumor region pairs outstripped tumor-adjacent and tumor-blood pairs in overlap.

From unsorted bulk tissue weighing roughly 17-31 mg, DNA and RNA were co-extracted. TCR beta cDNA was prepared out of roughly 0.5 ug total RNA by means of a constant-region primer. Three rounds of nested multiplex PCR with slightly modified ARM-PCR produced TCR beta libraries. Each of the first two PCR rounds ran nine to ten cycles with TRBV1-TRBV30 forward and C-beta reverse primers. TCRdb redid the calling of the multiplex PCR reads with MiXCR, one entry per CDR3 protein. The data contain 50,000 to 65,000 distinct CDR3 sequences, roughly 70% of them seen just once; the ten biggest clones take up around two fifths. This clonotype was seen a few times. No antigen is known for it. The ends were cut back, 2 bases at V and 4 bases at J, with 24 bases in the middle. The germline V gene has CDR1 MNHEY and CDR2 SVGAGI. The CDR3 consists of 18 residues.

The clonotype comes from a man aged 40-55 years with primary liver carcinoma and hepatitis B virus infection. The rearrangement links TRBV6-5 to TRBJ2-7; D is undetermined. The sample comprised liver tumor tissue from sampling region 4. This sample's subset: tumor region T4, right-lateral pole. Here the CDR3 DNA reads TGTGCCAGCAGTTACAAGGGCCCTGCCACTTCGTTACCTTACGAGCAGTACTTC. Translation gives CASSYKGPATSLPYEQYF.